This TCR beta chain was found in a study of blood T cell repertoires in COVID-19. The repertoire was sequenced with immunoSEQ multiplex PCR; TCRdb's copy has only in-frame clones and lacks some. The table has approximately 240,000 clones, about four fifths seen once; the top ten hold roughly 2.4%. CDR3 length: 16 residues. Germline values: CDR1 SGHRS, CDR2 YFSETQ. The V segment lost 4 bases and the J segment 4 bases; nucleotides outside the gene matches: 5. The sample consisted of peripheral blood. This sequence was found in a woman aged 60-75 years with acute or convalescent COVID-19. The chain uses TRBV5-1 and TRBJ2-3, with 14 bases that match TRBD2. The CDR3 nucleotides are TGCGCCAGCAGCGGGACTAGCGGGGGCTCGGCAGATACGCAGTATTTT. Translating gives CASSGTSGGSADTQYF.